This T cell receptor (beta chain) was identified during a study of T-cell memory formation after mild COVID-19. In the study overall: Across donors, TCR clusters were largely donor specific. Study results and caveats: Some clones that responded turned up in pre-infection memory, which suggests that cross-reactive memory joined in. There was a balanced CD4/CD8 profile in clones contracting day 15 to 85, and later expanders leaned CD4+.

This clonotype was observed at least ten times. Its antigen is currently unknown. This CDR3 is 13 amino acids long. V was cut by 2 bases and J by 12 bases, with 17 bases left in between. TCRdb itself ran the 5' RACE reads through MiXCR, one entry per CDR3 protein. The sample has about 560,000 distinct CDR3 sequences; 18% are singletons. This sequence was found in an adult woman who had mild COVID-19 (a few samples of this study predate the infection). Cell type and time point are not known. The chain links TRBV12-3 or TRBV12-4 to TRBJ2-7, with D perhaps matching TRBD1 (7 bases). The sample consisted of PBMCs or a T cell subset sorted from them (not recorded which). CDR3 residues: CASSLKEGAGLYF. The CDR3 nucleotides read TGTGCCAGCAGTTTAAAGGAGGGGGCCGGCCTGTACTTC.